These 19 T cell receptor beta chains share one sample of origin, sequenced in a study of OX40 agonist ivuxolimab in advanced cancers. Libraries were prepared by immunoSEQ multiplex PCR; TCRdb keeps only in-frame clonotypes and omits some of them. The sample shows under 20,000 clones, roughly 90% of them seen only once. The starting material was CD4+ or CD8+ T cells sorted from blood, obtained in a trial of the OX40 agonist ivuxolimab. These receptors were collected from an adult with an advanced solid tumor such as melanoma, head and neck, liver or kidney cancer.

The genes are TRBV27 and TRBJ2-7, with D uncertain. Trimming left V 0 bases short and J 3 bases short, with 6 bases between. CDR3 size: 13 residues. In germline, CDR1 is MNHEY, CDR2 SMNVEV (reference sequence). The DNA of the CDR3 is TGTGCCAGCAGTTTATCAGGAGACTACGAGCAGTACTTC. Translating it yields CASSLSGDYEQYF.

The chain combines TRBV27 with TRBJ2-1; TRBD2 aligns across 9 bases. This CDR3 contains 15 residues. J gave up 8 bases and V 6 bases, and 11 bases lay outside the gene matches. Germline-derived CDR1 and CDR2 are MNHEY and SMNVEV (reference sequence). The CDR3: CASSRVGLAAHEQFF. In DNA form, the CDR3 reads TGTGCCAGCAGCAGGGTGGGACTAGCCGCACATGAGCAGTTCTTC.

The chain couples TRBV6-1 to TRBJ2-1; D tentatively reads TRBD1 or TRBD2 (5 bases each). The V gene lost 1 base and the J gene lost 1 base, with 8 bases spanning the gap. From germline, CDR1 is MNHNS and CDR2 SASEGT. This CDR3 spans 15 amino acids. The CDR3 protein is CASSEVGGSYNEQFF. Written as DNA, the CDR3 is TGTGCCAGCAGTGAAGTTGGGGGATCCTACAATGAGCAGTTCTTC.

The V and J genes are TRBV7-9 and TRBJ1-5, with a weak D call TRBD1 (5 bases). The germline CDR1 and CDR2 sequences are SEHNR and FQNEAQ (reference sequence). The CDR3 runs 16 residues. V lost 1 base and J 1 base, leaving 11 bases between the germline ends. CDR3 in DNA: TGTGCCAGCAGCTTAGGGAGGGGCGGGAGCAATCAGCCCCAGCATTTT. Its protein product is CASSLGRGGSNQPQHF.

The V gene is TRBV7-8, the J gene TRBJ1-1; no reliable D call. The CDR3 runs to 15 residues. With 0 bases removed from V and 0 bases from J, the gap between germline ends came to 8 bases. From germline, CDR1 is SGHVS and CDR2 FQNEAQ. The CDR3 sequence: CASSLAGALNTEAFF. The CDR3 DNA reads as TGTGCCAGCAGCTTAGCGGGAGCACTGAACACTGAAGCTTTCTTT.

The chain employs TRBV13 and TRBJ1-5; a weak D match, TRBD1 (5 bases). The V and J ends lost 3 bases and 6 bases respectively, with 12 bases between them. Germline CDR1 PRHDT, CDR2 FYEKMQ (reference sequence). The CDR3 spans 14 residues. The CDR3 loop is CASSLRGKAQPQHF. The CDR3 DNA is TGTGCCAGCAGCTTGAGGGGAAAGGCTCAGCCCCAGCATTTT.

This chain's CDR3 is CASSLSGRAYNEQFF. CDR3 sequence (DNA): TGTGCCAGCAGCCTAAGCGGGAGAGCCTACAATGAGCAGTTCTTC. The chain links TRBV27 to TRBJ2-1; 8 positions match TRBD2. Germline V gives CDR1 MNHEY, CDR2 SMNVEV (reference sequence). The CDR3 length is 15 residues. J lost 2 bases, V lost 6 bases, and 6 bases had no gene match.

The chain is built from TRBV6-6 and TRBJ1-2; 9 bases match TRBD1. This CDR3 has 12 residues. V lost 10 bases, J lost 6 bases, and 6 bases stayed unmatched. Germline CDR1 and CDR2: MNHNY and SVGAGI (reference sequence). The CDR3 DNA reads as TGTGCCATCCCGACAGGGGGGCATGGCTACACCTTC. Residues: CAIPTGGHGYTF.

The rearrangement joins TRBV7-9 to TRBJ2-7; D possibly corresponds to TRBD1 (6 bases). Germline V gives CDR1 SEHNR, CDR2 FQNEAQ (reference sequence). V lost 3 bases to trimming and J lost 3 bases, with 9 bases between them. This CDR3 is built from 13 residues. The CDR3 DNA follows: TGTGCCAGCAGCTTTGGGACAAACTACGAGCAGTACTTC. It codes for CASSFGTNYEQYF.

The V and J genes are TRBV5-6 and TRBJ2-2; the match to TRBD1 covers 7 bases. V was pared by 0 bases and J by 13 bases, with 15 bases of the junction left unmatched. In germline, CDR1 is SGHDT, CDR2 YYEEEE. The CDR3 loop spans 16 amino acids. CDR3: CASSLGTGIHTGGLFF. The CDR3 DNA reads as TGTGCCAGCAGCTTGGGGACAGGTATTCACACCGGAGGGCTGTTTTTT.

This clone was seen a few times. The chain couples TRBV27 to TRBJ1-1; D ambiguous. The CDR3 loop spans 11 amino acids. Looked up from germline, CDR1 is MNHEY and CDR2 is SMNVEV (reference sequence). The V end lost 5 bases, the J end lost 1 base, and 2 bases lay between the germline ends. The DNA of the CDR3 is TGTGCCAGCAGTAAGAACACTGAAGCTTTCTTT. Protein: CASSKNTEAFF.

V usage is TRBV27 and J usage is TRBJ2-7; D might be TRBD2 (6 bases). CDR3 length: 14 amino acids. CDR1 MNHEY and CDR2 SMNVEV come from the germline V gene (reference sequence). The V end was cut by 3 bases, the J end by 2 bases, with 11 bases between. CDR3 protein: CASSFKRVPYEQYF. The CDR3 DNA is TGTGCCAGCAGTTTTAAGCGGGTTCCCTACGAGCAGTACTTC.

This rearrangement joins TRBV5-8 to TRBJ2-5, with 12 bases matching TRBD2. The V gene's germline CDR1 is SGHTS and CDR2 YDEGEE. The CDR3 length is 15 residues. V lost 4 bases, J lost 5 bases, and 6 bases stayed unmatched. This CDR3 reads CASSPSGGAGETQYF. The DNA for the CDR3 is TGTGCCAGCAGCCCTAGCGGGGGGGCCGGGGAGACCCAGTACTTC.

As concerns this clone: One base away lies a much larger clone, so this may be a sequencing read error. Other DNA sequences in this specimen translate into the identical CDR3. The chain is built from TRBV4-1 and TRBJ2-1; 10 nucleotides agree with TRBD1. This CDR3 is 15 amino acids long. CDR1 and CDR2 (germline): MGHRA, YSYEKL. The CDR3 protein is CASSQSGTGVEEQFF. In DNA form, the CDR3 reads TGCGCCAGCAGCCAGAGCGGGACAGGGGTCGAAGAGCAATTCTTC.

The genes are TRBV2 and TRBJ2-3, with D uncertain. CDR1 is SNHLY, CDR2 FYNNEI, per germline. The CDR3 length is 15 residues. Trimming took 9 bases from V and 0 from J, leaving 16 bases between them. The CDR3 DNA reads TGTGCCAGAACGAGAGATTCCGATAGCACAGATACGCAGTATTTT. Residues: CARTRDSDSTDTQYF.

CDR3 nucleotides: TGTGCCAGCAGTGAGGGAGTAGCGGGAGAGACCTACGAGCAGTACTTC. This sequence encodes CASSEGVAGETYEQYF. This rearrangement joins TRBV2 to TRBJ2-7; 9 bases match TRBD2. CDR1 and CDR2 from the germline V gene are SNHLY and FYNNEI. V was clipped by 3 bases and J by 2 bases; unmatched bases: 8. This CDR3 is 16 amino acids long. Based on the CDR3 plus reference TRBV2 and TRBJ2-7, the full variable domain is EPEVTQTPSHQVTQMGQEVILRCVPISNHLYFYWYRQILGQKVEFLVSFYNNEISEKSEIFDDQFSVERPDGSNFTLKIRSTKLEDSAMYFCASSEGVAGETYEQYFGPGTRLTVT.

The V call is TRBV7-2, the J call TRBJ2-1, with 9 positions matching TRBD1. Looked up from germline, CDR1 is SGHTA and CDR2 is FQGNSA. This CDR3 region has 15 residues. The junction had 5 bases not matched to a gene; V was cut back by 5 bases and J by 3 bases. The CDR3 DNA sequence: TGTGCCAGCAGCCCCCGGGACAGGGACTACAATGAGCAGTTCTTC. Its protein product is CASSPRDRDYNEQFF. The variable domain in full, completed from reference TRBV7-2 and TRBJ2-1, reads GAGVSQSPSNKVTEKGKDVELRCDPISGHTALYWYRQSLGQGLEFLIYFQGNSAPDKSGLPSDRFSAERTGGSVSTLTIQRTQQEDSAVYLCASSPRDRDYNEQFFGPGTRLTVL.

In its sample, this clone was seen once. J is TRBJ1-5 and V is TRBV4-1; 9 bases agree with TRBD1. Germline CDR1 is MGHRA and CDR2 is YSYEKL. The CDR3 has 17 amino acids. Trimming at V came to 4 bases and at J to 4 bases, leaving 11 bases not matched to a gene. This chain's CDR3 is CASSRGTGTGYNQPQHF. As DNA, the CDR3 is TGCGCCAGCAGCCGAGGAACCGGGACAGGGTATAATCAGCCCCAGCATTTT.

This chain joins TRBV5-4 and TRBJ2-5; tentatively, D is TRBD1 or TRBD2 (6 bases each). The CDR3 has 17 residues. The V end was cut by 0 bases, the J end by 5 bases, with 20 bases between. Germline V lookup: CDR1 SGHNT, CDR2 YYREEE (reference sequence). The CDR3 spells CASSLALAGHGRETQYF. As DNA, the CDR3 is TGTGCCAGCAGCTTGGCGTTGGCGGGACACGGTCGGGAGACCCAGTACTTC.